Each of the 18 T cell receptor beta chains below was sequenced from the same sample in a study of cytomegalovirus exposure and HLA in healthy donors. Primers: 60 Vbeta forward and 13 Jbeta reverse. Assay: immunoSEQ multiplex PCR; the TCRdb copy retains only in-frame clones and omits some. The table shows approximately 93,000 clones, with about 79% occurring only once. Sequenced: PBMCs. The source is a male donor in good health and CMV-seropositive.

The V call is TRBV9, the J call TRBJ1-2; 8 bases map to TRBD1. Germline CDR1 and CDR2: SGDLS and YYNGEE. This CDR3 contains 15 residues. V lost 2 bases and J lost 3; bases outside the gene matches: 6. The CDR3 protein is CASSVTGGTYYGYTF. DNA of the CDR3: TGTGCCAGCAGCGTTACAGGGGGTACCTACTATGGCTACACCTTC.

DNA of the CDR3: TGCGCCAGCAGCGAGACTAGCGGGGGCGAGCAGTACTTC. Its translation: CASSETSGGEQYF. V and J are TRBV5-1 and TRBJ2-7; TRBD2 matches at 12 bases. The ends lost 4 bases at V and 6 bases at J; junction bases unmatched: 2. CDR1 SGHRS and CDR2 YFSETQ come from the germline V gene. This CDR3 has 13 residues.

V usage is TRBV7-8 and J usage is TRBJ2-2, with 13 bases identical to TRBD2. Looked up from germline, CDR1 is SGHVS and CDR2 is FQNEAQ. The CDR3 runs 16 residues. Unmatched junction bases numbered 5, after V lost 6 bases and J lost 4 bases. CDR3 loop: CASSSRLAGGTGELFF. CDR3 coding DNA: TGTGCCAGCAGTTCCAGACTAGCGGGGGGCACCGGGGAGCTGTTTTTT.

The chain carries TRBV19 and TRBJ1-1; D is undetermined. The CDR3 totals 14 residues. Germline CDR1 reads LNHDA; CDR2 reads SQIVND (reference sequence). Trimming shortened V by 3 bases and J by 0 bases, and 8 bases separated the two germline ends. CDR3 sequence: CASSISGMNTEAFF. The CDR3 nucleotides are TGTGCCAGTAGTATCTCAGGCATGAACACTGAAGCTTTCTTT.

The table lists this clone with a few counts. The rearrangement uses TRBV4-1 and TRBJ2-7, with 10 positions matching TRBD1. CDR3 length: 17 residues. The V gene's germline CDR1 is MGHRA and CDR2 YSYEKL. The J segment lost 0 bases and the V segment lost 2 bases, leaving 7 bases of the junction unmatched. CDR3 sequence (DNA): TGCGCCAGCAGCCAAACACCGGGACAGGGGAGCTCCTACGAGCAGTACTTC. Encoded protein: CASSQTPGQGSSYEQYF.

This clone appeared a single time. The V gene is TRBV15, the J gene TRBJ2-1; a weak D match, TRBD2 (5 bases). V was cut by 3 bases and J by 8 bases, with 14 bases left in between. CDR3 length: 14 amino acids. Germline loops: CDR1 LNHNV, CDR2 YYDKDF (reference sequence). CDR3 coding DNA: TGTGCCACCAGCAGTGACCGGACGGGGTATGAGCAGTTCTTC. It is translated as CATSSDRTGYEQFF.

This chain links TRBV2 with TRBJ2-5; perhaps TRBD1 as D (6 bases). V lost 2 bases and J 3 bases, leaving 7 bases between the germline ends. CDR1 and CDR2 (germline): SNHLY, FYNNEI. The CDR3 extends over 13 amino acids. CDR3 protein: CASSETGKETQYF. Written as DNA, the CDR3 is TGTGCCAGCAGTGAAACAGGGAAAGAGACCCAGTACTTC.

The chain combines TRBV6-5 with TRBJ1-3; 12 bases fit TRBD1. The germline CDR1 and CDR2 sequences are MNHEY and SVGAGI. This CDR3 region has 15 residues. V gave up 7 bases and J gave up 5 bases; unmatched junction bases: 6. The CDR3 here is CASTAGTGGRNTIYF. The CDR3 nucleotides are TGTGCCAGCACCGCCGGGACAGGGGGCAGAAACACCATATATTTT.

The sample holds one count of this clone. CDR3 DNA: TGTGCCAGCTCACCACCATCGCAGACAGGCGGGCATGGAAAACTGTTTTTT. Translating gives CASSPPSQTGGHGKLFF. This chain joins TRBV18 and TRBJ1-4; D perhaps matches TRBD1 (6 bases). Trimming took off 0 bases at V and 10 bases at J, with 21 bases between the two ends. The CDR3 consists of 17 residues. The germline CDR1 and CDR2 sequences are KGHSH and LQKENI.

The V gene is TRBV10-3, the J gene TRBJ2-1; D unclear. V was clipped by 6 bases and J by 4 bases, with 13 bases between them. Germline V gene data show CDR1 as ENHRY and CDR2 as SYGVKD. The CDR3 consists of 14 residues. DNA of the CDR3: TGTGCCATCAGCCCAACCGAAGCTTACAATGAGCAGTTCTTC. This codes for CAISPTEAYNEQFF.

The chain carries TRBV7-2 and TRBJ1-5; D remains ambiguous. V was clipped by 5 bases and J by 6 bases, with 17 bases between them. This CDR3 has 15 amino acids. Germline V gene sequence: CDR1 SGHTA, CDR2 FQGNSA. CDR3 protein: CASSPTGSFGQPQHF. CDR3 sequence (DNA): TGTGCCAGCAGCCCAACCGGTTCGTTTGGTCAGCCCCAGCATTTT.

The V call is TRBV30, the J call TRBJ2-5, with TRBD2 matching over 7 bases. V lost 2 bases to trimming and J lost 10 bases; unmatched junction nucleotides: 7. The CDR3 is made up of 12 amino acids. Germline values: CDR1 GTSNPN, CDR2 SVGIG (reference sequence). The DNA for the CDR3 is TGTGCCTGGAGTCTCGCGGGGAGGGACCAGTACTTC. Translation: CAWSLAGRDQYF.

This clone was observed a single time. The chain uses TRBV4-1 and TRBJ2-7, with TRBD2 matching over 8 bases. Germline CDR1 reads MGHRA; CDR2 reads YSYEKL. J lost 3 bases, V lost 0 bases, and 7 bases had no gene match. CDR3 length: 16 amino acids. Here the CDR3 DNA reads TGCGCCAGCAGCCAAGATACAACTAGCGGATTCTACGAGCAGTACTTC. Translating gives CASSQDTTSGFYEQYF.

The chain couples TRBV30 to TRBJ1-2, with D unresolved. The length of the CDR3 is 13 residues. V dropped 7 bases and J dropped 0 bases, with 12 bases sitting between them. The germline gives CDR1 GTSNPN, CDR2 SVGIG (reference sequence). This chain's CDR3 is CASRFAPNYGYTF. The CDR3 coding sequence is TGTGCCTCCCGGTTCGCACCTAACTATGGCTACACCTTC.

This clone was picked up one time. The gene calls are TRBV29-1 and TRBJ1-1; no clear D. The CDR3 consists of 13 residues. The V end lost 7 bases, the J end lost 0 bases, and 12 bases lay between the germline ends. Germline loops: CDR1 SQVTM, CDR2 ANQGSEA. The CDR3 DNA reads as TGCAGCGCCCGGGAGACGATGAACACTGAAGCTTTCTTT. Protein sequence: CSARETMNTEAFF.

The chain is built from TRBV27 and TRBJ1-1; D gene uncertain. Germline CDR1 MNHEY, CDR2 SMNVEV (reference sequence). This CDR3 comprises 13 residues. V shed 4 bases and J shed 4 bases, with 10 bases lying between them. CDR3 coding DNA: TGTGCCAGCAGTTCCTCCCCGGTCACTGAAGCTTTCTTT. Protein: CASSSSPVTEAFF.

The chain joins TRBV7-3 to TRBJ1-2; D unclear. The ends were cut back, 5 bases at V and 0 bases at J, with 13 bases in the middle. The CDR3 runs to 15 residues. Per the germline V gene, CDR1 is SGHTA and CDR2 is FQGTGA. The CDR3 here is CASSPDGLANYGYTF. CDR3 in DNA: TGTGCCAGCAGCCCCGACGGCCTAGCTAACTATGGCTACACCTTC. Complete variable domain (other parts from reference TRBV7-3 and TRBJ1-2): GAGVSQTPSNKVTEKGKYVELRCDPISGHTALYWYRQSLGQGPEFLIYFQGTGAADDSGLPNDRFFAVRPEGSVSTLKIQRTERGDSAVYLCASSPDGLANYGYTFGSGTRLTVV.

This chain joins TRBV10-3 and TRBJ2-7; possibly TRBD2 for D (6 bases). Between the trimmed V and J ends, which lost 10 bases and 3 bases, there was a span of 13 bases. This CDR3 has 12 amino acids. The germline V gene has CDR1 ENHRY and CDR2 SYGVKD. CDR3 DNA: TGTGCCACCCAGGGAGGTAACTACGAGCAGTACTTC. This codes for CATQGGNYEQYF.